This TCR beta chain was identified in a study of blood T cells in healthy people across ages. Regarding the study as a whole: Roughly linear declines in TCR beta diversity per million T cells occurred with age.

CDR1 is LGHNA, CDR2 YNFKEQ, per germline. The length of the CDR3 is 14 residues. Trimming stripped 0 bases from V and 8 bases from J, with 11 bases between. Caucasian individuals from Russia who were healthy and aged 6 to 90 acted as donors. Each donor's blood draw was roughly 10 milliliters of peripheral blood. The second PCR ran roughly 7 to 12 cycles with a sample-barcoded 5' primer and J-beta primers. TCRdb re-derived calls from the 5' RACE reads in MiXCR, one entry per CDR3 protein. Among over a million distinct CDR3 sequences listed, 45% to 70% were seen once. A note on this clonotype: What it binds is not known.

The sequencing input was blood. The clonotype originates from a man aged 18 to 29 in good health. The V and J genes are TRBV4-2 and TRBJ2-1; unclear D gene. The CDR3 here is CASSQDPGPHEQFF. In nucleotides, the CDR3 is TGTGCCAGCAGCCAAGATCCCGGGCCCCATGAGCAGTTCTTC.